This entry describes one TCR beta chain. This specimen belongs to a study of monozygotic twins with inflammatory bowel disease. This CDR3 is built from 16 residues. Germline loops: CDR1 LGHNA, CDR2 YSLEER. TCRdb reprocessed the 5' RACE reads; each CDR3 protein has one entry and no DNA is given. The sample table sets out more than 300,000 distinct CDR3 sequences. This receptor was taken from a human donor with ulcerative colitis or Crohn's disease, or a healthy co-twin of an affected twin (not recorded which). The chain couples TRBV4-3 to TRBJ2-7; absent DNA, TCRdb's TRBD1 call cannot be checked. The sequencing input was blood. CDR3 amino acids: CASSSRGDSEGSVQYF.